These T cell receptor beta chains were read from a single sample in a study of blood T cell repertoires in COVID-19. Some clones are missing from TCRdb's copy, which holds only in-frame ones; the method was immunoSEQ multiplex PCR. The data hold approximately 120,000 clones, with around 79% observed a single time. The sequenced material came from peripheral blood. The receptor source for this set is a man older than 75 with acute or convalescent COVID-19. The CDR3 runs from the conserved cysteine through the conserved F or W. The order of the fields is CDR3 length, J gene, clone size, D gene, V gene, CDR3 protein, CDR3 DNA. The D gene is left open where the match is weak. Expanded clones get a size class; other rows say once, few or many, or leave the size out.

cdr3_length: 15
j_call: TRBJ1-6
clone_size: .
d_call: .
v_call: TRBV27
cdr3_aa: CASSLREGANSPLHF
cdr3_nt: TGTGCCAGCAGTCTAAGAGAAGGGGCGAATTCACCCCTCCACTTT

cdr3_length: 18
j_call: TRBJ2-7
clone_size: once
d_call: TRBD2
v_call: TRBV19
cdr3_aa: CARIGHQAGGSSRYEQYF
cdr3_nt: TGTGCCCGGATTGGCCATCAAGCGGGGGGGTCTAGCAGATACGAGCAGTACTTC

cdr3_length: 16
j_call: TRBJ2-1
clone_size: .
d_call: TRBD1
v_call: TRBV7-2
cdr3_aa: CASSYTGTGGYNEQFF
cdr3_nt: TGTGCCAGCAGCTACACGGGGACAGGGGGATACAATGAGCAGTTCTTC

cdr3_length: 13
j_call: TRBJ1-5
clone_size: .
d_call: .
v_call: TRBV30
cdr3_aa: CAWSNNSNQPQHF
cdr3_nt: TGTGCCTGGAGCAACAATAGCAATCAGCCCCAGCATTTT

cdr3_length: 14
j_call: TRBJ1-2
clone_size: .
d_call: .
v_call: TRBV2
cdr3_aa: CASNREGRGYGYTF
cdr3_nt: TGTGCCAGCAATCGAGAGGGGAGGGGATATGGCTACACCTTC

cdr3_length: 15
j_call: TRBJ2-1
clone_size: .
d_call: .
v_call: TRBV7-9
cdr3_aa: CASSLDRLGIDEQFF
cdr3_nt: TGTGCCAGCAGCTTAGATCGACTAGGAATCGATGAGCAGTTCTTC

cdr3_length: 15
j_call: TRBJ1-6
clone_size: .
d_call: .
v_call: TRBV7-8
cdr3_aa: CASSFDSSYNSPLHF
cdr3_nt: TGTGCCAGCAGCTTCGACAGCTCCTATAATTCACCCCTCCACTTT

cdr3_length: 15
j_call: TRBJ2-1
clone_size: .
d_call: TRBD2
v_call: TRBV9
cdr3_aa: CASSVELADYNEQFF
cdr3_nt: TGTGCCAGCAGCGTAGAACTAGCGGACTACAATGAGCAGTTCTTC

cdr3_length: 15
j_call: TRBJ1-6
clone_size: .
d_call: .
v_call: TRBV14
cdr3_aa: CASSQGPGFDSPLHF
cdr3_nt: TGTGCCAGCAGCCAAGGCCCGGGATTCGATTCACCCCTCCACTTT

cdr3_length: 17
j_call: TRBJ1-2
clone_size: .
d_call: TRBD1
v_call: TRBV7-9
cdr3_aa: CASSPNPYRGANYGYTF
cdr3_nt: TGTGCCAGCAGCCCAAACCCTTACAGGGGAGCTAACTATGGCTACACCTTC

cdr3_length: 18
j_call: TRBJ1-2
clone_size: .
d_call: .
v_call: TRBV28
cdr3_aa: CASSLFSLAGKMGYGYTF
cdr3_nt: TGTGCCAGCAGTTTATTCTCCCTCGCCGGGAAGATGGGCTATGGCTACACCTTC

cdr3_length: 15
j_call: TRBJ1-2
clone_size: .
d_call: .
v_call: TRBV28
cdr3_aa: CASSFGDRTNYGYTF
cdr3_nt: TGTGCCAGCAGTTTTGGAGACAGAACTAACTATGGCTACACCTTC

cdr3_length: 12
j_call: TRBJ1-6
clone_size: .
d_call: .
v_call: TRBV6-2/TRBV6-3
cdr3_aa: CASSSYGGPLHF
cdr3_nt: TGTGCCAGCAGTTCCTACGGGGGGCCCCTCCACTTT

cdr3_length: 16
j_call: TRBJ1-1
clone_size: .
d_call: .
v_call: TRBV4-2
cdr3_aa: CASSQGGLRGGTEAFF
cdr3_nt: TGTGCCAGCAGCCAAGGTGGATTAAGAGGGGGCACTGAAGCTTTCTTT

cdr3_length: 14
j_call: TRBJ1-1
clone_size: once
d_call: .
v_call: TRBV14
cdr3_aa: CASSHRVVNTEAFF
cdr3_nt: TGTGCCAGCAGCCACAGGGTAGTGAACACTGAAGCTTTCTTT

cdr3_length: 13
j_call: TRBJ2-2
clone_size: .
d_call: .
v_call: TRBV12-3/TRBV12-4
cdr3_aa: CASQARGSGELFF
cdr3_nt: TGTGCCAGCCAAGCCAGGGGTTCCGGGGAGCTGTTTTTT

cdr3_length: 13
j_call: TRBJ2-7
clone_size: few
d_call: TRBD2
v_call: TRBV4-1
cdr3_aa: CASSHGGGYEQYF
cdr3_nt: TGCGCCAGCAGCCATGGGGGGGGCTACGAGCAGTACTTC

cdr3_length: 14
j_call: TRBJ1-2
clone_size: .
d_call: .
v_call: TRBV5-6
cdr3_aa: CASSLAGGLYGYTF
cdr3_nt: TGTGCCAGCAGCCTAGCTGGGGGGTTGTATGGCTACACCTTC

cdr3_length: 13
j_call: TRBJ1-1
clone_size: .
d_call: .
v_call: TRBV10-3
cdr3_aa: CAISEHMNTEAFF
cdr3_nt: TGTGCCATCAGTGAGCACATGAACACTGAAGCTTTCTTT

cdr3_length: 16
j_call: TRBJ1-6
clone_size: .
d_call: .
v_call: TRBV7-2
cdr3_aa: CASSLAGAALMSPLHF
cdr3_nt: TGTGCCAGCAGCTTAGCGGGGGCAGCTTTAATGTCACCCCTCCACTTT

cdr3_length: 15
j_call: TRBJ2-3
clone_size: .
d_call: .
v_call: TRBV7-6
cdr3_aa: CASSLAGGGGDTQYF
cdr3_nt: TGTGCCAGCAGCTTAGCGGGGGGAGGAGGGGATACGCAGTATTTT

cdr3_length: 15
j_call: TRBJ1-2
clone_size: .
d_call: .
v_call: TRBV24-1
cdr3_aa: CATSDLRRGGDGYTF
cdr3_nt: TGTGCCACCAGTGATTTGCGTAGGGGCGGGGATGGCTACACCTTC

cdr3_length: 15
j_call: TRBJ1-3
clone_size: .
d_call: .
v_call: TRBV7-2
cdr3_aa: CASSFQAFSGNTIYF
cdr3_nt: TGTGCCAGCAGCTTCCAGGCATTCTCTGGAAACACCATATATTTT

cdr3_length: 12
j_call: TRBJ1-1
clone_size: once
d_call: TRBD1
v_call: TRBV29-1
cdr3_aa: CSVGRQGVEAFF
cdr3_nt: TGCAGCGTTGGTAGACAGGGAGTTGAAGCTTTCTTT

cdr3_length: 15
j_call: TRBJ1-5
clone_size: .
d_call: .
v_call: TRBV5-6
cdr3_aa: CASSLGHLLDQPQHF
cdr3_nt: TGTGCCAGCAGCTTGGGACACCTCTTGGATCAGCCCCAGCATTTT

cdr3_length: 16
j_call: TRBJ2-7
clone_size: .
d_call: .
v_call: TRBV5-6
cdr3_aa: CASSKALGLSSYEQYF
cdr3_nt: TGTGCCAGCAGCAAAGCCCTGGGACTGAGCTCCTACGAGCAGTACTTC

cdr3_length: 14
j_call: TRBJ1-5
clone_size: .
d_call: .
v_call: TRBV6-1
cdr3_aa: CASSEVYSNQPQHF
cdr3_nt: TGTGCCAGCAGTGAAGTATATAGCAATCAGCCCCAGCATTTT

cdr3_length: 14
j_call: TRBJ1-6
clone_size: .
d_call: .
v_call: TRBV21-1
cdr3_aa: CASNRGFGNSPLHF
cdr3_nt: TGTGCCAGCAACAGGGGTTTTGGGAATTCACCCCTCCACTTT

cdr3_length: 16
j_call: TRBJ2-1
clone_size: once
d_call: .
v_call: TRBV11-1
cdr3_aa: CASSLVRASSYNEQFF
cdr3_nt: TGTGCCAGCAGCTTAGTCAGGGCGAGCTCCTACAATGAGCAGTTCTTC

cdr3_length: 15
j_call: TRBJ1-1
clone_size: .
d_call: TRBD1
v_call: TRBV27
cdr3_aa: CASSPWTGMNTEAFF
cdr3_nt: TGTGCCAGCAGTCCCTGGACAGGAATGAACACTGAAGCTTTCTTT

cdr3_length: 16
j_call: TRBJ1-4
clone_size: .
d_call: TRBD1
v_call: TRBV5-4
cdr3_aa: CASSPDTGQGGEKLFF
cdr3_nt: TGTGCCAGCAGCCCCGATACGGGACAGGGCGGTGAAAAACTGTTTTTT

cdr3_length: 13
j_call: TRBJ2-1
clone_size: .
d_call: .
v_call: TRBV12-3/TRBV12-4
cdr3_aa: CASSLPGYNEQFF
cdr3_nt: TGTGCCAGCAGTTTACCGGGGTACAATGAGCAGTTCTTC

cdr3_length: 16
j_call: TRBJ1-2
clone_size: .
d_call: .
v_call: TRBV20-1
cdr3_aa: CSASVRGLSATYGYTF
cdr3_nt: TGCAGTGCTAGTGTGCGGGGGCTAAGCGCGACTTATGGCTACACCTTC

cdr3_length: 17
j_call: TRBJ2-2
clone_size: .
d_call: .
v_call: TRBV3-1/TRBV3-2
cdr3_aa: CASSTRDFRSNTGELFF
cdr3_nt: TGTGCCAGCAGCACCCGGGACTTCAGATCGAACACCGGGGAGCTGTTTTTT

cdr3_length: 15
j_call: TRBJ2-5
clone_size: .
d_call: TRBD1
v_call: TRBV2
cdr3_aa: CASSVTGTLQETQYF
cdr3_nt: TGTGCCAGCAGTGTGACAGGGACCCTACAAGAGACCCAGTACTTC

cdr3_length: 13
j_call: TRBJ2-1
clone_size: once
d_call: TRBD2
v_call: TRBV5-4
cdr3_aa: CAWGGVTYNEQFF
cdr3_nt: TGTGCGTGGGGAGGGGTGACCTACAATGAGCAGTTCTTC

cdr3_length: 13
j_call: TRBJ2-7
clone_size: .
d_call: .
v_call: TRBV6-5
cdr3_aa: CASLVEPAYEQYF
cdr3_nt: TGTGCCAGCTTGGTAGAACCCGCCTACGAGCAGTACTTC

cdr3_length: 13
j_call: TRBJ2-1
clone_size: .
d_call: .
v_call: TRBV7-3
cdr3_aa: CASSSGLGMQQFF
cdr3_nt: TGTGCCAGCAGCTCCGGCCTCGGGATGCAGCAGTTCTTC

cdr3_length: 14
j_call: TRBJ2-1
clone_size: .
d_call: .
v_call: TRBV30
cdr3_aa: CARGRGSLNNEQFF
cdr3_nt: TGTGCCCGCGGCCGGGGGAGCCTGAACAATGAGCAGTTCTTC

cdr3_length: 12
j_call: TRBJ1-4
clone_size: .
d_call: TRBD1
v_call: TRBV29-1
cdr3_aa: CSGRTGSEKLFF
cdr3_nt: TGCAGCGGCCGGACAGGCTCCGAAAAACTGTTTTTT

cdr3_length: 12
j_call: TRBJ2-1
clone_size: few
d_call: .
v_call: TRBV7-9
cdr3_aa: CASSSPNNEQFF
cdr3_nt: TGTGCCAGCAGCTCCCCTAACAATGAGCAGTTCTTC

cdr3_length: 15
j_call: TRBJ2-7
clone_size: .
d_call: TRBD1
v_call: TRBV18
cdr3_aa: CASSSKQGSSYEQYF
cdr3_nt: TGTGCCAGCTCATCAAAACAGGGGTCCTCCTACGAGCAGTACTTC

cdr3_length: 14
j_call: TRBJ1-2
clone_size: .
d_call: .
v_call: TRBV11-2
cdr3_aa: CASSFLQGDGGYTF
cdr3_nt: TGTGCCAGCAGCTTCCTACAGGGAGACGGCGGCTACACCTTC

cdr3_length: 13
j_call: TRBJ2-5
clone_size: .
d_call: .
v_call: TRBV6-7
cdr3_aa: CASRNQGTETQYF
cdr3_nt: TGTGCCAGCAGAAACCAGGGTACGGAGACCCAGTACTTC

cdr3_length: 14
j_call: TRBJ1-2
clone_size: .
d_call: TRBD1
v_call: TRBV6-5
cdr3_aa: CASKGQQANYGYTF
cdr3_nt: TGTGCCAGCAAGGGACAGCAAGCTAACTATGGCTACACCTTC

cdr3_length: 13
j_call: TRBJ1-6
clone_size: .
d_call: TRBD1
v_call: TRBV5-5
cdr3_aa: CASSQDRDSPLHF
cdr3_nt: TGTGCCAGCAGCCAGGACAGGGATTCACCCCTCCACTTT